This passage covers 22 T cell receptor beta chains from one sample sequenced in a study of blood T cell repertoires in COVID-19. The assay was immunoSEQ multiplex PCR, and TCRdb's table has in-frame clones only and misses some. Of some 150,000 clones listed, 80% to 90% are singletons. The material sequenced was peripheral blood. Every receptor here comes from a woman aged 45-59 years in a cohort sampled during active or convalescent COVID-19.

This chain joins TRBV2 and TRBJ2-5; TRBD1 might be the D (7 bases). Germline V gene sequence: CDR1 SNHLY, CDR2 FYNNEI. The CDR3 spans 14 residues. Trimming took 6 bases from V and 1 from J, leaving 12 bases between them. The CDR3 sequence is CASRGGQPQETQYF. The CDR3 coding sequence is TGTGCCAGCAGGGGGGGACAGCCCCAAGAGACCCAGTACTTC.

The rearrangement joins TRBV21-1 to TRBJ1-3; no DNA check was done on the table's D call, TRBD1. TRBV21-1 is flagged as a pseudogene. The CDR3 loop spans 16 amino acids. This CDR3 reads CASSKLGQGRRNTIYF. The CDR3 DNA follows: TGTGCCAGCAGCAAACTGGGACAGGGGAGAAGGAACACCATATATTTT.

This rearrangement joins TRBV7-6 to TRBJ2-1; D is unclear. Trimming cost V 5 bases and J 8 bases, with 7 bases left between them. This CDR3 comprises 11 residues. The germline CDR1 and CDR2 sequences are SGHVS and FNYEAQ. The CDR3 DNA follows: TGTGCCAGCAGCCCCCTCCATGAGCAGTTCTTC. Its protein product is CASSPLHEQFF.

The chain is built from TRBV10-3 and TRBJ2-2; the match to TRBD1 covers 10 bases. V shed 8 bases, J shed 5 bases, and the junction held 8 bases outside the gene matches. The germline CDR1 and CDR2 sequences are ENHRY and SYGVKD. This CDR3 comprises 15 residues. Written as DNA, the CDR3 is TGTGCCATCCTTGGACAGGGGGGAAGTACCGGGGAGCTGTTTTTT. Protein sequence: CAILGQGGSTGELFF.

The genes are TRBV5-1 and TRBJ2-7; possible D gene TRBD1, 7 bases. Germline CDR1 is SGHRS and CDR2 is YFSETQ. Trimming cost V 0 bases and J 6 bases, with 13 bases left between them. CDR3 size: 14 residues. CDR3 sequence reads: CASSLGAGGGEQYF. The CDR3 DNA is TGCGCCAGCAGCTTGGGTGCAGGGGGAGGCGAGCAGTACTTC.

Comment on this clone: Other DNA sequences in the sample encode the same CDR3. The gene calls are TRBV12-3 or TRBV12-4 and TRBJ1-5; no clear D gene. The CDR3 sequence is 13 residues long. Trimming left V 5 bases short and J 2 bases short, with 7 bases between. In DNA, the CDR3 is TGTGCCAGCAGTCCCGGGGGCAATCAGCCCCAGCATTTT. Its translation is CASSPGGNQPQHF.

The chain combines TRBV10-3 with TRBJ1-1, with 10 nucleotides matching TRBD1. The germline V gene has CDR1 ENHRY and CDR2 SYGVKD. After removal of 6 bases from V and 9 bases from J, the junction contained 4 bases not matched to a gene. The CDR3 extends over 12 amino acids. CDR3 DNA: TGTGCCATCAGCCCGACAGGGGGCAAAGCTTTCTTT. It specifies CAISPTGGKAFF.

As DNA, the CDR3 is TGTGCCAGCAAAAAACAGGGAGGGGACACTGAAGCTTTCTTT. Translated: CASKKQGGDTEAFF. The rearrangement joins TRBV7-6 to TRBJ1-1, with D possibly being TRBD1 (6 bases). Per germline, CDR1 SGHVS and CDR2 FNYEAQ. CDR3 length: 14 amino acids. The V end lost 7 bases, the J end lost 3 bases, and 15 bases lay between the germline ends.

This clone is a singleton in its sample. The V gene is TRBV20-1, the J gene TRBJ1-3; D is possibly TRBD1 (5 bases). V lost 3 bases to trimming and J lost 1 base, with 13 bases between them. This CDR3 spans 15 amino acids. Germline lookup yields CDR1 DFQATT and CDR2 SNEGSKA (reference sequence). The CDR3 DNA reads as TGCAGTGCTAGTCTGGGGCGCATATCTGGAAACACCATATATTTT. It encodes CSASLGRISGNTIYF.

The rearrangement uses TRBV9 and TRBJ1-1, with D possibly TRBD1 on 5 matching bases. Trimming took off 4 bases at V and 1 base at J, with 11 bases between the two ends. The V gene's germline CDR1 is SGDLS and CDR2 YYNGEE. The CDR3 has 14 amino acids. This CDR3 is CASSKTVANTEAFF. CDR3 nucleotides: TGTGCCAGCAGCAAGACAGTCGCGAACACTGAAGCTTTCTTT.

The chain has TRBV18 and TRBJ2-1, with TRBD2 identical over 9 bases. Germline-derived CDR1 and CDR2 are KGHSH and LQKENI. The CDR3 consists of 15 residues. The ends lost 2 bases at V and 8 bases at J; junction bases unmatched: 7. CDR3 in amino acids: CASSPLRGGPDEQFF. In DNA, the CDR3 is TGTGCCAGCTCACCATTGCGGGGGGGCCCGGATGAGCAGTTCTTC.

J is TRBJ1-1 and V is TRBV5-1; D call uncertain. V was shortened by 1 base and J by 7 bases, with 20 bases between the two germline ends. The CDR3 sequence is 16 residues long. Germline V gives CDR1 SGHRS, CDR2 YFSETQ. CDR3 coding DNA: TGCGCCAGCAGCTTGATGAGGATTGGTCGTGGTTTTGAAGCTTTCTTT. It encodes CASSLMRIGRGFEAFF.

The chain is built from TRBV5-1 and TRBJ2-2; tentatively, D is TRBD1 (6 bases). CDR1 SGHRS and CDR2 YFSETQ come from the germline V gene. This CDR3 contains 14 residues. V was shortened by 7 bases and J by 2 bases, with 12 bases between the two germline ends. CDR3 residues: CASCRTDNTGELFF. The CDR3 DNA follows: TGCGCCAGCTGCCGGACAGACAACACCGGGGAGCTGTTTTTT.

J is TRBJ2-7 and V is TRBV6-2 or TRBV6-3; the D gene is possibly TRBD2 (5 bases). CDR3 length: 12 residues. Germline CDR1 reads MNHEY; CDR2 reads SVGEGT. Trimming removed 5 bases from V and 4 bases from J, with 9 bases in between. The CDR3 reads CASSRGLYEQYF. CDR3 bases: TGTGCCAGCAGTCGAGGGTTGTACGAGCAGTACTTC.

V and J are TRBV4-1 and TRBJ2-4, with 8 bases matching TRBD2. The V and J ends lost 0 bases and 6 bases, in that order; junction bases with no gene match: 10. CDR3 length: 17 residues. Per germline, CDR1 MGHRA and CDR2 YSYEKL. For the CDR3, the DNA is TGCGCCAGCAGCCAAGATCCGGGCGGGGGGATCGGAAACATTCAGTACTTC. Translating it yields CASSQDPGGGIGNIQYF.

The V call is TRBV27, the J call TRBJ1-6, with 9 nucleotides matching TRBD1. Germline CDR1 reads MNHEY; CDR2 reads SMNVEV (reference sequence). The V and J ends lost 8 bases and 6 bases, in that order; junction bases with no gene match: 5. This CDR3 has 14 amino acids. CDR3 sequence (DNA): TGTGCCAGCTCCGGACAGGGGAGTAATTCACCCCTCCACTTT. Translation gives CASSGQGSNSPLHF.

The CDR3 DNA reads as TGTGCCAGCAGCTCGGGACTAGCGGCCCACTCCTACGAGCAGTACTTC. This translates into CASSSGLAAHSYEQYF. This sequence joins TRBV7-8 and TRBJ2-7; 11 bases map to TRBD2. Germline V CDR1 and CDR2: SGHVS, FQNEAQ. Germline trimming cut 4 bases from V and 0 bases from J; bases unmatched to any gene: 5. The CDR3 runs to 16 residues.

V gene TRBV29-1 combines with J gene TRBJ2-1; 8 nucleotides match TRBD2. V trimming: 3 bases; J trimming: 9 bases; junction bases outside the gene matches: 7. This CDR3 has 13 amino acids. Germline loops: CDR1 SQVTM, CDR2 ANQGSEA. CDR3 bases: TGCAGCGTTGACGGGGGGGACCGGCGTGAGCAGTTCTTC. It specifies CSVDGGDRREQFF.

V and J are TRBV10-3 and TRBJ1-1; a possible D gene is TRBD1 (5 bases). This CDR3 comprises 15 residues. Germline CDR1 reads ENHRY; CDR2 reads SYGVKD. V was trimmed by 8 bases and J by 5 bases, leaving 21 bases between them. The CDR3 is CAIARTGLVLTEAFF. The CDR3 DNA follows: TGTGCCATCGCCAGAACAGGTTTGGTGTTGACTGAAGCTTTCTTT.

This clone was detected only a few times. The chain recombines TRBV6-5 with TRBJ2-1; 9 bases line up with TRBD2. Unmatched junction bases numbered 9, after V lost 6 bases and J lost 6 bases. Germline lookup yields CDR1 MNHEY and CDR2 SVGAGI. The CDR3 runs to 15 residues. The CDR3 is CASRSGLAAVNEQFF. Here the CDR3 DNA reads TGTGCCAGCAGATCGGGACTAGCAGCTGTCAATGAGCAGTTCTTC.

This chain connects TRBV10-3 to TRBJ2-3, with 7 bases aligning to TRBD1. There are 14 residues in the CDR3. CDR1 ENHRY and CDR2 SYGVKD come from the germline V gene. The trim removed 4 bases at V and 2 bases at J, leaving 3 bases unmatched. The CDR3, as DNA: TGTGCCATCAGTGGAACAGGGGACACAGATACGCAGTATTTT. Translated, it gives CAISGTGDTDTQYF.

The rearrangement uses TRBV2 and TRBJ2-2; perhaps TRBD1 as D (5 bases). Germline V lookup: CDR1 SNHLY, CDR2 FYNNEI. With 3 bases removed from V and 0 bases from J, the gap between germline ends came to 11 bases. The CDR3 has 16 amino acids. The CDR3, as DNA: TGTGCCAGCAGTGAGCAAGGGGCAGCGAACACCGGGGAGCTGTTTTTT. Protein sequence: CASSEQGAANTGELFF.